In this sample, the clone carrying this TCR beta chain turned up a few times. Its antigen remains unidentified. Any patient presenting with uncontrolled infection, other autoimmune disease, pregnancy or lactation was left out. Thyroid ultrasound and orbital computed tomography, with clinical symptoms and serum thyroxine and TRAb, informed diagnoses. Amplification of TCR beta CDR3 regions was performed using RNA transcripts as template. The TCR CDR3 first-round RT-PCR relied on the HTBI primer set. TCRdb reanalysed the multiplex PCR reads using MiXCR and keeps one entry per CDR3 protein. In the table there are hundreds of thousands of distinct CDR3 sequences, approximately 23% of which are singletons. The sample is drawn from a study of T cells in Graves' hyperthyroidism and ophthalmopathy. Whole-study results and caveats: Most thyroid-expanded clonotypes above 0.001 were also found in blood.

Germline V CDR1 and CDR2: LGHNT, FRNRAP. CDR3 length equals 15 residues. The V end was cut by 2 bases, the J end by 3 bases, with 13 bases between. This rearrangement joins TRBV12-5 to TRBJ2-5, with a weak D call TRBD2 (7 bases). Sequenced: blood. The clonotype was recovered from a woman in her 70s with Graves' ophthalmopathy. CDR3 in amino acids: CASGLWPGGEETQYF. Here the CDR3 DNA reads TGTGCTAGTGGTTTGTGGCCGGGGGGCGAAGAGACCCAGTACTTC.